This T cell receptor (beta chain) stems from a study of blood T cell repertoires in COVID-19. Study-level background: Samples came from the United States, Italy and Spain, spanning acute and convalescent COVID-19. Nucleic acid was either cDNA or gDNA, and it came from T cells, B-cell-depleted T cells, or PBMCs.

Original analysis: It was from reference gene primer amplification that nucleated cell counts were estimated. Repertoires were generated with immunoSEQ multiplex PCR, while TCRdb's copy carries only in-frame clones and drops some. The DNA was the basis for D and trimming; V, J and clone size are from that table. The profile shows fewer than 250,000 clones, around 83% of them singletons. Trimming cost V 2 bases and J 6 bases; bases outside gene matches: 11. Germline V gives CDR1 LNHDA, CDR2 SQIVND (reference sequence). This CDR3 contains 16 residues. V and J are TRBV19 and TRBJ2-7; 9 bases map to TRBD2. This clonotype originated in a woman aged 45-60 years with acute or convalescent COVID-19. Sequencing was done on a sample of peripheral blood. The CDR3 DNA is TGTGCCAGTAGTATAAGGCCTAGCGGGGAACTACGCGAGCAGTACTTC. It encodes CASSIRPSGELREQYF.